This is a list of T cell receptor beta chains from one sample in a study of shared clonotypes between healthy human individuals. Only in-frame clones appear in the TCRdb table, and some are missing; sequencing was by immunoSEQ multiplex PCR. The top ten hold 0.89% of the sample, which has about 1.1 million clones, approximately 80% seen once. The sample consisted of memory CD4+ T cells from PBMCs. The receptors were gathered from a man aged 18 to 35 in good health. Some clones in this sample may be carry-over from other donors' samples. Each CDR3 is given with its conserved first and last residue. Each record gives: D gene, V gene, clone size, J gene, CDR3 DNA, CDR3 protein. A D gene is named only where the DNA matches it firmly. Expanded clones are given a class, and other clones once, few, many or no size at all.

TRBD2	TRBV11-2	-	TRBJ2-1	TGTGCCAGCAGCTGGGGAGGAGGGGCTAGCGGATACAATGAGCAGTTCTTC	CASSWGGGASGYNEQFF
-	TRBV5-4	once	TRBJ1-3	TGTGCCAGCCGCGTAGGAAACTCTGGAAACACCATATATTTT	CASRVGNSGNTIYF
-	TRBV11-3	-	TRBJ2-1	TGTGCCAGCAGCTTAGAATTGGCGGGCTACAATGAGCAGTTCTTC	CASSLELAGYNEQFF
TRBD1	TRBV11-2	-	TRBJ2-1	TGTGCCAGCAGCTTAGTAGGGACAGAATACAATGAGCAGTTCTTC	CASSLVGTEYNEQFF
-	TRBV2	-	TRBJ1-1	TGTGCCACCAGAACGGGGGTGACAGGAACTGAAGCTTTCTTT	CATRTGVTGTEAFF
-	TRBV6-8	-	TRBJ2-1	TGTGCCAGCAGACCCCTTGACGTCAATGAGCAGTTCTTC	CASRPLDVNEQFF
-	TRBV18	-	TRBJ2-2	TGTGCCAGCTCATTATACGGGACCAACACCGGGGAGCTGTTTTTT	CASSLYGTNTGELFF
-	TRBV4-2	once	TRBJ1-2	TGTGCCAGCAGCTTCCAGGCAGACAGACCCTATGGCTACACCTTC	CASSFQADRPYGYTF
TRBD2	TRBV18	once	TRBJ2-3	TGTGCCAGCTCACCAAAAGCCGGGACTAGCGGGAGGAGGACAGATACGCAGTATTTT	CASSPKAGTSGRRTDTQYF
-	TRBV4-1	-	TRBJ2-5	TGCGCCAGCAGCCAAGACCAGGGTGGGTCGGAGACCCAGTACTTC	CASSQDQGGSETQYF
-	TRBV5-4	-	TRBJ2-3	TGTGCCAGCAGCTTGGCGTCAGGGGGCACAGATACGCAGTATTTT	CASSLASGGTDTQYF
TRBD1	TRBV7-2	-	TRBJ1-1	TGTGCCAGCAGCGAGATGGCACAGGGGGAAGAAGCTTTCTTT	CASSEMAQGEEAFF
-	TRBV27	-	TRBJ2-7	TGTGCCAGCAAAGGGACAAATTCCTACGAGCAGTACTTC	CASKGTNSYEQYF
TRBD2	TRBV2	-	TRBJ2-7	TGTGCCAGCAGGGGGACTAGCGTCACGTACGAGCAGTACTTC	CASRGTSVTYEQYF
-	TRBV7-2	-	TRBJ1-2	TGTGCCAGCAGCTTAGGGCCCGTTGGTGGGAAGGTTCATGGCTACACCTTC	CASSLGPVGGKVHGYTF
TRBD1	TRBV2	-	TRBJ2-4	TGTGCCAGCAGTGGGGACAGGGGGGACATTCAGTACTTC	CASSGDRGDIQYF
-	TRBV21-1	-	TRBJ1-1	TGTGCCAGCAGCAAAGAGGGTTCAGGGTGGGACACTGAAGCTTTCTTT	CASSKEGSGWDTEAFF
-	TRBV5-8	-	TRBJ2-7	TGTGCCAGCAGCTCCCAGGGCCGTCCCGCGTACTACGAGCAGTACTTC	CASSSQGRPAYYEQYF
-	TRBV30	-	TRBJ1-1	TGTGCCTATAGAGAGAACACTGAAGCTTTCTTT	CAYRENTEAFF
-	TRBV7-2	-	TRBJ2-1	TGTGCCAGCAGCCGGCCCCCTGTCGGCGATGAGCAGTTCTTC	CASSRPPVGDEQFF
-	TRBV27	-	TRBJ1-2	TGTGCCAGCAGTTCCTCCGGGACGGTCTATGGCTACACCTTC	CASSSSGTVYGYTF
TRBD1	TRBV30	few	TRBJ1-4	TGTGCCTATGACAGGGGGCTTGGGGAAAAACTGTTTTTT	CAYDRGLGEKLFF
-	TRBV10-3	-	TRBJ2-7	TGTGCCATCAGTGCCGGGGAGGGGGACGAGCAGTACTTC	CAISAGEGDEQYF
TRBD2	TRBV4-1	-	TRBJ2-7	TGCGCCAGCAGCCAAGATAGGGGCACTAGCGGGAACACCTACGAGCAGTACTTC	CASSQDRGTSGNTYEQYF
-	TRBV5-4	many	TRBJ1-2	TGTGCCAGCACCTCCAGGGCGAGGGACTATGGCTACACCTTC	CASTSRARDYGYTF
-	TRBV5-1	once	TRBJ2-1	TGCGCCAGTCGGCCCTCCCGGGAGTACGAGCAGTTCTTC	CASRPSREYEQFF
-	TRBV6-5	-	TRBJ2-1	TGTGCCAGCAGTTACTCGGGCCCAGACTACAATGAGCAGTTCTTC	CASSYSGPDYNEQFF
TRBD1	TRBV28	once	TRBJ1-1	TGTGCCAGCAGTTTAGGCCCCGGGACAGGGCCGACATTGAACACTGAAGCTTTCTTT	CASSLGPGTGPTLNTEAFF
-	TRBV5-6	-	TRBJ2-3	TGTGCCAGCAGCTTGAGGTATCAGGGCCACGATACGCAGTATTTT	CASSLRYQGHDTQYF